These 3 T cell receptor beta chains came from one sample sequenced in a study of T cells in Graves' hyperthyroidism and ophthalmopathy (dated by TCRdb to about 2019). Preparation of the library involved multiplex PCR. Instrument on record: Illumina HiSeq 2000. The TCR beta CDR3 regions were amplified from RNA transcripts. The TCR CDR3 was subjected to a first round of RT-PCR using the HTBI primer set and the Qiagen OneStep RT-PCR kit. TCRdb redid the processing of the public reads, applying fastp at Q25 and MiXCR, and retained in-frame beta chains. Each CDR3 protein appears once, grouped with its most common genes and DNA. Counted in this sample were around 420,000 distinct CDR3 sequences; around 13% of them appeared once. The ten biggest clones cover approximately 5.3% of the sample. The sequenced sample consisted of blood. The receptors shown here come from a woman between 18 and 30 years old with Graves' hyperthyroidism.

This clonotype has ten or more counts. The rearrangement joins TRBV20-1 to TRBJ2-7, with 9 bases aligning to TRBD1. V dropped 6 bases and J dropped 6; count of bases not matched to a gene: 6. The CDR3 has 12 amino acids. Germline V gives CDR1 DFQATT, CDR2 SNEGSKA (reference sequence). In nucleotides, the CDR3 is TGCAGTGCCCAGACAGGGGGAGTCGAGCAGTACTTC. Translated, it gives CSAQTGGVEQYF.

The chain couples TRBV29-1 to TRBJ2-5, with TRBD2 as a possible D gene (5 bases). The CDR3 runs to 14 residues. The V gene lost 1 base and the J gene lost 5 bases, with 14 bases spanning the gap. Germline values: CDR1 SQVTM, CDR2 ANQGSEA. The CDR3 region has the DNA TGCAGCGTTGAAGGTACATCAACGGGGGAGACCCAGTACTTC. Translating it yields CSVEGTSTGETQYF.

This clonotype was found many times. The V and J genes are TRBV5-8 and TRBJ2-1; 7 nucleotides align to TRBD1. After removal of 1 base from V and 9 bases from J, the junction contained 4 bases not matched to a gene. Germline CDR1 is SGHTS and CDR2 is YDEGEE. CDR3 size: 13 residues. This CDR3 reads CASSLLGGTEQFF. The CDR3 region has the DNA TGTGCCAGCAGCTTGCTAGGGGGCACTGAGCAGTTCTTC.